The 30 T cell receptor beta chains below all came from one sample that was sequenced in a study of cytomegalovirus exposure and HLA in healthy donors. PCR employed 60 Vbeta and 13 Jbeta primers. Only in-frame clones appear in the TCRdb table, and some are missing; sequencing was by immunoSEQ multiplex PCR. The sample has 150,000 to 200,000 clones; 80% to 90% are singletons. The sequencing sample was made of PBMCs. The receptors here all came from a woman in her twenties or thirties in good health and CMV-seropositive.

V and J are TRBV7-4 and TRBJ2-7; 9 bases are shared with TRBD1. The length of the CDR3 is 14 residues. Per the germline V gene, CDR1 is SGHVT and CDR2 is SQSDAQ. V shed 2 bases, J shed 7 bases, and the junction held 6 bases outside the gene matches. The CDR3 bases are TGTGCCAGCAGCTTACGGGGACAGGGTTTAGAGCAGTACTTC. Translated: CASSLRGQGLEQYF.

J is TRBJ1-1 and V is TRBV6-1, with D unresolved. The CDR3 consists of 14 residues. V lost 6 bases, J lost 2 bases, and 13 bases lay in between. From germline, CDR1 is MNHNS and CDR2 SASEGT. The CDR3 DNA follows: TGTGCCAGCAGGATGAGGTCCCTTAACACTGAAGCTTTCTTT. Translation: CASRMRSLNTEAFF.

This rearrangement joins TRBV4-3 to TRBJ2-3; weak D call: TRBD1 (6 bases). V gave up 6 bases and J gave up 5 bases, with 12 bases separating them. The CDR3 has 13 amino acids. The germline gives CDR1 LGHNA, CDR2 YSLEER. CDR3 amino acids: CASRKGVGDTQYF. CDR3 nucleotides: TGCGCCAGCAGGAAGGGGGTGGGAGATACGCAGTATTTT.

The chain couples TRBV4-1 to TRBJ1-2; 10 bases match TRBD1. CDR1 and CDR2 (germline): MGHRA, YSYEKL. This CDR3 has 17 amino acids. V shed 3 bases and J 8 bases; nucleotides not matched to a gene: 15. The CDR3 spells CASSHPLLGQGERGYTF. CDR3 in DNA: TGCGCCAGCAGCCACCCTCTTTTAGGACAGGGGGAGCGAGGCTACACCTTC.

The chain employs TRBV5-6 and TRBJ1-5; D ambiguous. The V gene's germline CDR1 is SGHDT and CDR2 YYEEEE. The CDR3 is 16 residues long. Trimming stripped 0 bases from V and 2 bases from J, with 12 bases between. The CDR3 spells CASSLGGGWGNQPQHF. CDR3 bases: TGTGCCAGCAGCTTGGGGGGAGGCTGGGGCAATCAGCCCCAGCATTTT.

The chain is built from TRBV7-8 and TRBJ1-2; unclear D gene. The V gene lost 2 bases and the J gene lost 5 bases, with 12 bases spanning the gap. This CDR3 is built from 14 residues. Germline V gene sequence: CDR1 SGHVS, CDR2 FQNEAQ. CDR3: CASSLSSGPYGYTF. The CDR3 coding sequence is TGTGCCAGCAGCTTAAGTTCAGGTCCTTATGGCTACACCTTC.

This chain links TRBV5-6 with TRBJ1-1; D unresolved. V was shortened by 7 bases and J by 1 base, with 5 bases between the two germline ends. The CDR3 loop spans 11 amino acids. Germline V gene sequence: CDR1 SGHDT, CDR2 YYEEEE. The CDR3 region has the DNA TGTGCCAGCGGGCCGAACACTGAAGCTTTCTTT. Translating gives CASGPNTEAFF.

J is TRBJ2-1 and V is TRBV5-1; 11 nucleotides agree with TRBD2. In germline, CDR1 is SGHRS, CDR2 YFSETQ. The CDR3 has 15 amino acids. The junction had 8 bases not matched to a gene; V was cut back by 3 bases and J by 9 bases. DNA for the CDR3: TGCGCCAGCAGCTCGTTTAGCGGGGGGGCAGTTGAGCAGTTCTTC. Encoded protein: CASSSFSGGAVEQFF.

The chain is built from TRBV4-1 and TRBJ1-6; a possible D gene is TRBD1 (6 bases). V shed 0 bases and J shed 9 bases, with 6 bases lying between them. Germline CDR1 and CDR2: MGHRA and YSYEKL. This CDR3 is built from 13 residues. DNA for the CDR3: TGCGCCAGCAGCCAAGACAGGGGTTCACCCCTCCACTTT. This translates into CASSQDRGSPLHF.

The chain carries TRBV9 and TRBJ2-3, with D hard to call. V dropped 1 base and J dropped 0 bases, with 9 bases sitting between them. This CDR3 region has 15 residues. CDR1 and CDR2 (germline): SGDLS, YYNGEE. The CDR3 is CASSVSVSSTDTQYF. In DNA form, the CDR3 reads TGTGCCAGCAGCGTATCTGTCAGTAGCACAGATACGCAGTATTTT.

The rearrangement links TRBV7-9 to TRBJ1-1; the D gene is possibly TRBD1 (6 bases). Germline V lookup: CDR1 SEHNR, CDR2 FQNEAQ (reference sequence). With 5 bases removed from V and 4 bases from J, the gap between germline ends came to 17 bases. This CDR3 has 15 amino acids. The CDR3 sequence: CASSPQGYKSTEAFF. In nucleotides, the CDR3 is TGTGCCAGCAGCCCACAGGGTTACAAGAGCACTGAAGCTTTCTTT.

This clone was recorded a few times. The V and J genes are TRBV4-2 and TRBJ1-5; D is perhaps TRBD1 (6 bases). Germline CDR1 is LGHNA and CDR2 is YNFKEQ. V lost 0 bases and J 6 bases, leaving 15 bases between the germline ends. The CDR3 is 16 residues long. CDR3 amino acids: CASSQDQTGRFQPQHF. The CDR3 DNA reads as TGTGCCAGCAGCCAAGATCAAACAGGGCGGTTTCAGCCCCAGCATTTT.

The CDR3 loop is CASSLWGQGGEKLFF. The CDR3 DNA follows: TGCGCCAGCAGCTTGTGGGGACAGGGGGGGGAAAAACTGTTTTTT. The J gene is TRBJ1-4, the V gene TRBV5-1; TRBD1 matches 11 bases. Germline CDR1 and CDR2: SGHRS and YFSETQ. V lost 1 base and J lost 8; bases outside the gene matches: 4. The CDR3 sequence is 15 residues long.

This clone was counted many times. This rearrangement joins TRBV5-1 to TRBJ1-1; the match to TRBD1 covers 10 bases. V shed 5 bases, J shed 5 bases, and the junction held 3 bases outside the gene matches. The length of the CDR3 is 13 residues. The V gene's germline CDR1 is SGHRS and CDR2 YFSETQ. The DNA of the CDR3 is TGCGCCAGCAGGACAGGGGGCAGGACTGAAGCTTTCTTT. Its protein product is CASRTGGRTEAFF.

The chain employs TRBV15 and TRBJ2-4; 8 bases align to TRBD1. Germline V lookup: CDR1 LNHNV, CDR2 YYDKDF (reference sequence). Trimming at V came to 4 bases and at J to 1 base, leaving 3 bases not matched to a gene. The CDR3 has 15 amino acids. The CDR3 is CATSTGGAAKNIQYF. The CDR3, as DNA: TGTGCCACCAGCACAGGGGGCGCGGCCAAAAACATTCAGTACTTC.

The genes are TRBV6-5 and TRBJ2-2; TRBD1 agrees at 9 bases. Germline V gene lookup returns CDR1 MNHEY and CDR2 SVGAGI. The V and J ends lost 7 bases and 4 bases, in that order; junction bases with no gene match: 7. The CDR3 totals 15 residues. The CDR3, as DNA: TGTGCCAGCACTCGCCGGGACAGGGTCACCGGGGAGCTGTTTTTT. Translation: CASTRRDRVTGELFF.

The count of this clone is one. Additional DNA sequences in this sample encode the identical CDR3. CDR3: CASSLGLAGAYNEQFF. CDR3 in DNA: TGTGCCAGCAGCTTGGGTTTAGCGGGGGCCTACAATGAGCAGTTCTTC. The chain is built from TRBV5-4 and TRBJ2-1, with TRBD2 matching 9 bases. Germline values: CDR1 SGHNT, CDR2 YYREEE (reference sequence). The CDR3 totals 16 residues. The V and J ends lost 0 bases and 2 bases, in that order; junction bases with no gene match: 3.

The rearrangement joins TRBV6-5 to TRBJ1-1; tentative D call: TRBD1 (5 bases). The V gene's germline CDR1 is MNHEY and CDR2 SVGAGI. Trimming stripped 5 bases from V and 0 bases from J, with 10 bases between. This CDR3 has 14 amino acids. CDR3 in DNA: TGTGCCAGCAGTCAGGGTTGGATGAACACTGAAGCTTTCTTT. It specifies CASSQGWMNTEAFF.

Comment on this clone: The same CDR3 also results from other DNA sequences found in this sample. This chain links TRBV9 with TRBJ1-3; 7 bases map to TRBD1. Germline V CDR1 and CDR2: SGDLS, YYNGEE. V lost 0 bases, J lost 2 bases, and 2 bases stayed unmatched. This CDR3 region has 15 residues. Written as DNA, the CDR3 is TGTGCCAGCAGCGTAGAGGGGGCTACTGGAAACACCATATATTTT. It codes for CASSVEGATGNTIYF. The full variable domain, its missing parts supplied by reference TRBV9 and TRBJ1-3, is DSGVTQTPKHLITATGQRVTLRCSPRSGDLSVYWYQQSLDQGLQFLIQYYNGEERAKGNILERFSAQQFPDLHSELNLSSLELGDSALYFCASSVEGATGNTIYFGEGSWLTVV.

The V and J genes are TRBV11-2 and TRBJ1-1; D is ambiguous. Germline loops: CDR1 SGHAT, CDR2 FQNNGV. The V and J ends lost 4 bases and 3 bases respectively, with 9 bases between them. The CDR3 totals 13 residues. The CDR3, as DNA: TGTGCCAGCAGCTCGCCTAGACACACTGAAGCTTTCTTT. This translates into CASSSPRHTEAFF.

This chain connects TRBV29-1 to TRBJ1-2; D unclear. Germline CDR1 and CDR2: SQVTM and ANQGSEA. V lost 4 bases and J 8 bases, leaving 14 bases between the germline ends. The CDR3 length is 12 residues. The CDR3 nucleotides are TGCAGCGTTGGTCGACCCCTGGAGGGCTACACCTTC. Residues: CSVGRPLEGYTF.

V and J are TRBV5-1 and TRBJ1-2, with D possibly TRBD1 on 5 matching bases. The CDR3 sequence is 14 residues long. Trimming pared 4 bases from V and 0 bases from J, leaving 10 bases between. Germline CDR1 SGHRS, CDR2 YFSETQ. CDR3 in DNA: TGCGCCAGCAGCACGGACAACGCTAACTATGGCTACACCTTC. It codes for CASSTDNANYGYTF.

The V call is TRBV25-1, the J call TRBJ1-2, with 7 bases aligning to TRBD1. Per germline, CDR1 MGHDK and CDR2 SYGVNS. J was trimmed by 6 bases and V by 3 bases; bases with no gene match: 4. The CDR3 covers 13 residues. The CDR3 reads CASSDQGVHGYTF. The DNA of the CDR3 is TGTGCCAGCAGTGACCAGGGGGTCCATGGCTACACCTTC.

This clone came up a few times. The chain is built from TRBV6-5 and TRBJ1-5; TRBD1 is a possible D gene (6 bases). The CDR3 has 15 residues. The germline V gene encodes CDR1 MNHEY and CDR2 SVGAGI. Trimming pared 6 bases from V and 5 bases from J, leaving 17 bases between. This CDR3 is CASSPNGGHDQPQHF. CDR3 sequence (DNA): TGTGCCAGCAGCCCCAACGGGGGGCATGATCAGCCCCAGCATTTT.

The chain couples TRBV4-3 to TRBJ2-3, with TRBD2 matching over 8 bases. The trim removed 2 bases at V and 4 bases at J, leaving 2 bases unmatched. The CDR3 runs to 14 residues. Germline CDR1 and CDR2: LGHNA and YSLEER. This CDR3 is CASSQLTSADTQYF. DNA for the CDR3: TGCGCCAGCAGCCAACTGACTAGCGCAGATACGCAGTATTTT.

The chain is built from TRBV5-1 and TRBJ2-7; 10 bases line up with TRBD1. V lost 1 base, J lost 2 bases, and 3 bases stayed unmatched. This CDR3 is built from 15 residues. The germline gives CDR1 SGHRS, CDR2 YFSETQ. This CDR3 is CASSLRQGAAYEQYF. The CDR3 DNA is TGCGCCAGCAGCTTGAGACAGGGGGCTGCCTACGAGCAGTACTTC.

CDR3 DNA: TGTGCCAGCAAGCCGACAGGGATGCGTGAGCAGTTCTTC. Protein product: CASKPTGMREQFF. This chain uses TRBV6-5 with TRBJ2-1; 7 nucleotides match TRBD1. The CDR3 spans 13 residues. Losses at the gene ends were 7 bases for V and 9 bases for J; bases not matched to a gene: 9. Germline CDR1 and CDR2: MNHEY and SVGAGI.

The chain couples TRBV7-3 to TRBJ2-1, with unresolved D. Germline-derived CDR1 and CDR2 are SGHTA and FQGTGA. Trimming pared 5 bases from V and 7 bases from J, leaving 12 bases between. CDR3 size: 13 residues. The CDR3 DNA reads as TGTGCCAGCAGCGTTGCCTTGAGGAATGAGCAGTTCTTC. As protein: CASSVALRNEQFF.

This chain links TRBV10-3 with TRBJ2-1; TRBD1 might be the D (6 bases). V lost 4 bases and J 3 bases, leaving 7 bases between the germline ends. This CDR3 is 13 amino acids long. CDR1 is ENHRY and CDR2 is SYGVKD in the germline V gene. CDR3 loop: CAISADSYNEQFF. In DNA, the CDR3 is TGTGCCATCAGTGCGGACAGCTACAATGAGCAGTTCTTC.

This clone has just one count. V and J are TRBV27 and TRBJ2-7; 8 bases are a match to TRBD1. The germline CDR1 and CDR2 sequences are MNHEY and SMNVEV (reference sequence). V shed 4 bases, J shed 1 base, and the junction held 9 bases outside the gene matches. This CDR3 comprises 16 residues. The CDR3 region has the DNA TGTGCCAGCAGTTCCAGACAGGGGAAAAGATCCTACGAGCAGTACTTC. Protein product: CASSSRQGKRSYEQYF.